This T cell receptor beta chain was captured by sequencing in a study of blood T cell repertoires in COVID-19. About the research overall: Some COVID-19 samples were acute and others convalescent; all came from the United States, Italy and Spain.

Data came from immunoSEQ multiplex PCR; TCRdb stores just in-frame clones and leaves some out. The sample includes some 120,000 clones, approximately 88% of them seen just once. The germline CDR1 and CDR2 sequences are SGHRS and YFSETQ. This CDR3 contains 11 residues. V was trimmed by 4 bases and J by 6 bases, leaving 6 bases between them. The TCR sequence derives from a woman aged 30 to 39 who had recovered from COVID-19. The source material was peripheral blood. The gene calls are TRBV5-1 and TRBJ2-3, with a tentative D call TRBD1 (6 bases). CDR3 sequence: CASSQGDTQYF. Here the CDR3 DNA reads TGCGCCAGCAGCCAGGGGGATACGCAGTATTTT.